This TCR beta chain was profiled in a study of blood T cell repertoires in COVID-19. Study-wide context: Sites across the United States, Italy and Spain contributed samples from acute and convalescent COVID-19. Sample material is recorded as cDNA or gDNA derived from T cells, B-cell-depleted T cells, or PBMCs.

Original handling: Scientists estimated how many nucleated cells there were by amplifying reference gene primers. This table comes from immunoSEQ multiplex PCR, and its TCRdb copy is limited to in-frame clones, with some not included. V and J calls and clone size are given by that table; D and trimming were obtained from the DNA. The sample yields over 110,000 clones, 70% to 85% seen once. This clone was observed at least ten times. The specimen sequenced was peripheral blood. The sequence was obtained from a man in his 60s with active or convalescent COVID-19.

CDR3 region: CASEVGSQDGYTF. Written as DNA, the CDR3 is TGTGCCAGCGAAGTGGGGAGTCAGGATGGCTACACCTTC. The J gene is TRBJ1-2, the V gene TRBV7-2, with no clear D. Looked up from germline, CDR1 is SGHTA and CDR2 is FQGNSA. This CDR3 is 13 amino acids long. V was trimmed by 8 bases and J by 6 bases, leaving 16 bases between them.